Below are 26 T cell receptor beta chains sequenced from a single sample in a study of T cell repertoires in aging, cancer and after chemotherapy. A mixed TRB-A/B primer pool amplified rearranged TRB by multiplex touch-down PCR. MiXCR, applied by TCRdb to the multiplex PCR reads, yields one record per CDR3 protein. Of around 5,300 distinct CDR3 sequences in the sample, roughly 26% are singletons; the top ten hold 6% to 8%. TCR beta rearrangements were amplified from peripheral blood genomic DNA. Sequencing used blood. The origin of the receptors is a human donor in good health.

Judged by abundance, this clonotype is medium-sized (0.01 to 0.1%). The CDR3 here is CASSIGLAGFEQYF. The CDR3 DNA reads TGTGCCAGTAGTATCGGCCTAGCGGGTTTCGAGCAGTACTTC. V and J are TRBV19 and TRBJ2-7, with 8 bases fitting TRBD2. The trim removed 3 bases at V and 6 bases at J, leaving 7 bases unmatched. CDR3 length equals 14 residues. Germline V gives CDR1 LNHDA, CDR2 SQIVND (reference sequence).

By share of the sample, this clonotype is medium-sized (0.01 to 0.1%). Mismatch with germline at one junction end may stem from a read error. This chain joins TRBV12-3 or TRBV12-4 and TRBJ1-1; perhaps TRBD1 as D (5 bases). This CDR3 comprises 13 residues. This CDR3 reads CASSLAGGTEAFF. The CDR3 DNA reads as TGTGCCAGCAGTCTAGCGGGGGGTACTGAAGCTTTCTTT.

The chain carries TRBV7-6 and TRBJ2-1; 7 bases are shared with TRBD2. The CDR3 extends over 14 amino acids. J lost 4 bases, V lost 4 bases, and 4 bases had no gene match. Germline values: CDR1 SGHVS, CDR2 FNYEAQ. CDR3 bases: TGTGCCAGCAGCTCCCTAGCGGCGTACAATGAGCAGTTCTTC. The encoded protein is CASSSLAAYNEQFF.

As to this clonotype: One base away lies a much larger clone, so this may be a sequencing read error. V is TRBV7-6 and J is TRBJ1-2, with D perhaps matching TRBD1 (6 bases). The ends were cut back, 6 bases at V and 9 bases at J, with 23 bases in the middle. Germline assignment: CDR1 SGHVS and CDR2 FNYEAQ. The CDR3 runs 15 residues. In nucleotides, the CDR3 is TGTGCCAGCAGAGAGCGAGGGGGGCGAGAAAGAAGCTACACCTTC. Its translation is CASRERGGRERSYTF.

This clonotype occurred a few times. An end of the junction does not agree with germline; a read error may underlie this. The chain links TRBV5-1 to TRBJ1-1; tentative D call: TRBD1 (6 bases). The germline CDR1 and CDR2 sequences are SGHRS and YFSETQ. CDR3 length: 11 residues. The chain's CDR3 is CASSPGQFQVF. The CDR3 DNA is TGCGCCAGCAGCCCTGGACAGTTTCAGGTCTTT.

This clonotype was counted between two and nine times. The rearrangement joins TRBV11-2 to TRBJ2-7; D tentatively reads TRBD1 or TRBD2 (5 bases each). The CDR3 covers 14 residues. Germline CDR1 and CDR2: SGHAT and FQNNGV. V dropped 6 bases and J dropped 3 bases, with 15 bases sitting between them. CDR3 sequence: CASRIPGRHYEQYF. The DNA for the CDR3 is TGTGCCAGCAGAATTCCGGGACGGCACTACGAGCAGTACTTC.

The V gene is TRBV12-3 or TRBV12-4, the J gene TRBJ1-1; D ambiguous. The CDR3 loop spans 14 amino acids. The V gene lost 1 base and the J gene lost 2 bases, with 8 bases spanning the gap. The CDR3, as DNA: TGTGCCAGCAGTTTAGATGGGAGAAACACTGAAGCTTTCTTT. Translation: CASSLDGRNTEAFF.

V and J are TRBV20-1 and TRBJ2-2, with 15 bases that match TRBD2. The J segment lost 1 base and the V segment lost 1 base, leaving 1 base of the junction unmatched. This CDR3 spans 17 amino acids. The germline V gene encodes CDR1 DFQATT and CDR2 SNEGSKA (reference sequence). CDR3 sequence: CSARAGLAGGNTGELFF. The DNA for the CDR3 is TGCAGTGCTAGAGCGGGACTAGCGGGGGGGAACACCGGGGAGCTGTTTTTT.

J is TRBJ1-6 and V is TRBV7-2; D might be TRBD1 (6 bases). Germline loops: CDR1 SGHTA, CDR2 FQGNSA. Trimming cost V 8 bases and J 15 bases, with 17 bases left between them. This CDR3 comprises 12 residues. The CDR3 coding sequence is TGTGCCAGCGCCGAAGGGACACTTCACCTCCACTTT. Translation gives CASAEGTLHLHF.

This clonotype is medium-sized. The chain links TRBV6-2 or TRBV6-3 to TRBJ1-2; D gene uncertain. V was trimmed by 0 bases and J by 7 bases, leaving 12 bases between them. The length of the CDR3 is 14 residues. CDR1 is MNHEY, CDR2 SVGEGT, per germline. The CDR3 sequence: CASSYSSGPGGYTF. The CDR3 nucleotides are TGTGCCAGCAGTTACTCGTCAGGCCCAGGTGGCTACACCTTC.

The chain employs TRBV11-1 and TRBJ2-1; TRBD2 matches at 9 bases. The CDR3 is 16 residues long. CDR1 and CDR2 (germline): SGHAT, FQDESV (reference sequence). V lost 3 bases, J lost 4 bases, and 7 bases stayed unmatched. The CDR3 sequence is CASSLRSGGWYNEQFF. In DNA form, the CDR3 reads TGTGCCAGCAGCTTGAGGAGCGGGGGGTGGTACAATGAGCAGTTCTTC.

With respect to this clonotype: At one boundary the junction diverges from the germline segment, which might be a read error. J is TRBJ1-3 and V is TRBV5-1; TRBD1 matches 10 bases. Germline CDR1 reads SGHRS; CDR2 reads YFSETQ. The CDR3 loop spans 18 amino acids. The CDR3 protein is CDSSLDRGSSFSGNTIYF. In nucleotides, the CDR3 is TGCGACAGCAGCTTGGACAGGGGGAGTTCTTTCTCTGGAAACACCATATATTTT. Supplemented by reference TRBV5-1 and TRBJ1-3, the full variable domain reads KAGVTQTPRYLIKTRGQQVTLSCSPISGHRSVSWYQQTPGQGLQFLFEYFSETQRNKGNFPGRFSGRQFSNSRSEMNVSTLELGDSALYLCDSSLDRGSSFSGNTIYFGEGSWLTVV.

This clonotype was counted only a few times. The chain links TRBV20-1 to TRBJ2-7, with 9 bases lining up with TRBD1. The germline CDR1 and CDR2 sequences are DFQATT and SNEGSKA (reference sequence). CDR3 length: 14 residues. Trimming at V came to 6 bases and at J to 1 base, leaving 7 bases not matched to a gene. The CDR3: CSAEPGQGSYEQYF. The CDR3 DNA follows: TGCAGTGCCGAGCCGGGACAGGGATCCTACGAGCAGTACTTC.

The chain employs TRBV10-3 and TRBJ1-2; TRBD1 matches at 8 bases. Trimming took 0 bases from V and 5 from J; bases not matched to a gene: 11. Germline V gene data show CDR1 as ENHRY and CDR2 as SYGVKD. The CDR3 length is 17 residues. The CDR3 sequence: CAISESRTGQGSYGYTF. The CDR3 bases are TGTGCCATCAGTGAGTCCCGAACTGGACAGGGCTCATATGGCTACACCTTC.

The chain employs TRBV4-2 and TRBJ2-6; D remains ambiguous. The CDR3 runs to 16 residues. The V gene lost 3 bases and the J gene lost 1 base, with 10 bases spanning the gap. Looked up from germline, CDR1 is LGHNA and CDR2 is YNFKEQ. The CDR3 DNA sequence: TGTGCCAGCAGCCACTCGGAGCTTTCTGGGGCCAACGTCCTGACTTTC. Protein sequence: CASSHSELSGANVLTF.

V is TRBV6-5 and J is TRBJ2-7; 12 nucleotides line up with TRBD1. V was pared by 4 bases and J by 7 bases, with 8 bases of the junction left unmatched. The CDR3 consists of 15 residues. Germline V gene lookup returns CDR1 MNHEY and CDR2 SVGAGI. In DNA form, the CDR3 reads TGTGCCAGCAGTTTCCCGGGACAGGGGGCAGGGGAGCAGTACTTC. Protein sequence: CASSFPGQGAGEQYF.

J is TRBJ1-5 and V is TRBV27; D may be TRBD1 (5 bases). Trimming removed 6 bases from V and 4 bases from J, with 13 bases in between. Germline V CDR1 and CDR2: MNHEY, SMNVEV (reference sequence). The CDR3 runs to 14 residues. The CDR3 is CASRGLGENQPQHF. CDR3 DNA sequence: TGTGCCAGCAGGGGTTTGGGGGAAAATCAGCCCCAGCATTTT.

This clonotype is labeled medium-sized. The J gene is TRBJ2-2, the V gene TRBV30, with D hard to call. In germline, CDR1 is GTSNPN, CDR2 SVGIG (reference sequence). Trimming took off 1 base at V and 6 bases at J, with 12 bases between the two ends. This CDR3 contains 14 residues. The CDR3 spells CAWSGRPEAGELFF. In nucleotides, the CDR3 is TGTGCCTGGAGTGGTAGGCCCGAGGCCGGGGAGCTGTTTTTT.

This clonotype is labeled as medium-sized. This chain links TRBV12-3 or TRBV12-4 with TRBJ2-3; 9 nucleotides agree with TRBD2. The CDR3 is made up of 14 amino acids. V was pared by 5 bases and J by 4 bases, with 4 bases of the junction left unmatched. The CDR3, as DNA: TGTGCCAGCAGTCTCGGCGGGGGGGCAGATACGCAGTATTTT. Protein: CASSLGGGADTQYF.

In its sample, this clonotype is medium-sized (0.01 to 0.1%). V and J are TRBV6-1 and TRBJ2-1; 13 bases align to TRBD2. The CDR3 extends over 15 amino acids. The trim removed 2 bases at V and 8 bases at J, leaving 3 bases unmatched. Germline V lookup: CDR1 MNHNS, CDR2 SASEGT. The CDR3 bases are TGTGCCAGCAGTGAAAGGACTAGCGGGAGTGATGAGCAGTTCTTC. Its protein product is CASSERTSGSDEQFF.

The chain employs TRBV5-6 and TRBJ2-3; TRBD1 agrees at 9 bases. This CDR3 is built from 16 residues. CDR1 and CDR2 from the germline V gene are SGHDT and YYEEEE. V was pared by 2 bases and J by 4 bases, with 8 bases of the junction left unmatched. The DNA for the CDR3 is TGTGCCAGCAGCTTAGAGGGACAGGGCCTGGCAGATACGCAGTATTTT. This translates into CASSLEGQGLADTQYF.

A word on this clonotype: A much larger clone differs from this one at a single base, so this may be a read error. CDR3 in amino acids: CAWSVGINGELFF. The CDR3 nucleotides read TGTGCCTGGAGTGTGGGGATCAACGGGGAGCTGTTTTTT. This sequence joins TRBV30 and TRBJ2-2; D gene ambiguous. The CDR3 is 13 residues long. Germline CDR1 reads GTSNPN; CDR2 reads SVGIG (reference sequence). V lost 0 bases and J lost 7, with 9 bases in between.

This clonotype was recorded a few times. This chain uses TRBV30 with TRBJ1-5; the match to TRBD1 covers 9 bases. Germline values: CDR1 GTSNPN, CDR2 SVGIG (reference sequence). The CDR3 spans 14 residues. The trim removed 4 bases at V and 4 bases at J, leaving 5 bases unmatched. CDR3 loop: CAWKGQGGNQPQHF. CDR3 in DNA: TGTGCCTGGAAGGGACAGGGAGGAAATCAGCCCCAGCATTTT.

The chain uses TRBV7-2 and TRBJ2-2, with 7 bases identical to TRBD1. The germline V gene encodes CDR1 SGHTA and CDR2 FQGNSA. This CDR3 region has 20 residues. The V gene end was trimmed by 3 bases and the J gene end by 0 bases; junction bases not matched to a gene: 16. CDR3 residues: CASSFPTGPSIMSNTGELFF. Here the CDR3 DNA reads TGTGCCAGCAGCTTTCCGACAGGGCCTTCGATAATGTCGAACACCGGGGAGCTGTTTTTT.

The J gene is TRBJ2-5, the V gene TRBV28, with 10 bases matching TRBD2. In germline, CDR1 is MDHEN, CDR2 SYDVKM. V lost 9 bases and J lost 7; bases outside the gene matches: 14. This CDR3 has 15 residues. For the CDR3, the DNA is TGTGCCAGTACCGGAAATCTAGCGGGAGATGGGACCCAGTACTTC. It codes for CASTGNLAGDGTQYF.

In its sample, this clonotype was seen a few times. The chain combines TRBV7-2 with TRBJ1-4; possibly TRBD1 for D (5 bases). The CDR3 runs to 15 residues. V was clipped by 2 bases and J by 0 bases, with 7 bases between them. Germline CDR1 is SGHTA and CDR2 is FQGNSA. This CDR3 is CASSLRTTTNEKLFF. For the CDR3, the DNA is TGTGCCAGCAGCTTAAGGACAACAACTAATGAAAAACTGTTTTTT.